The rows below give T cell receptor beta chains drawn from one sample of a study of blood T cell repertoires in COVID-19. The repertoire was sequenced with immunoSEQ multiplex PCR; TCRdb's copy has only in-frame clones and lacks some. The profile shows 300,000 to 400,000 clones, 88% of them singletons. Specimen: PBMCs or T cells enriched from blood (not recorded which). These receptors were obtained from a young man who had recovered from COVID-19. The CDR3 runs from the conserved cysteine through the conserved F or W. Each record gives: D gene, J gene, clone size, V gene, CDR3 protein, CDR3 DNA. The D gene is left open where the match is weak. Only some rows state a clone size, as once, few, many or a class for expanded clones.

TRBD1 | TRBJ1-4 | NA | TRBV18 | CASSPRLTGGKEKLFF | TGTGCCAGCTCACCAAGGTTGACAGGGGGCAAGGAAAAACTGTTTTTT
TRBD1 | TRBJ2-5 | NA | TRBV6-4 | CASSETGAAETQYF | TGTGCCAGCAGTGAGACAGGGGCGGCAGAGACCCAGTACTTC
NA | TRBJ2-3 | few | TRBV4-1 | CASSPSWGHGDTQYF | TGCGCCAGCAGCCCATCTTGGGGGCACGGAGATACGCAGTATTTT
TRBD2 | TRBJ2-4 | NA | TRBV11-2 | CASSLVGGGAINIQYF | TGTGCCAGCAGCTTAGTTGGCGGGGGGGCCATAAACATTCAGTACTTC
NA | TRBJ1-5 | NA | TRBV9 | CASSGGGDSNQPQHF | TGTGCCAGCAGCGGCGGCGGGGATTCAAATCAGCCCCAGCATTTT
TRBD1 | TRBJ2-7 | NA | TRBV3-1/TRBV3-2 | CASSLRDRRGEQYF | TGTGCCAGCAGCCTTAGGGACAGGAGAGGCGAGCAGTACTTC
NA | TRBJ2-2 | NA | TRBV7-2 | CASSLRPGHNTGELFF | TGTGCCAGCAGCTTGAGGCCGGGACACAACACCGGGGAGCTGTTTTTT
NA | TRBJ2-1 | NA | TRBV19 | CASSLVDVYNEQFF | TGTGCCAGTAGTCTAGTAGATGTGTACAATGAGCAGTTCTTC
TRBD1 | TRBJ1-2 | NA | TRBV12-3/TRBV12-4 | CASSRDRGYGYTF | TGTGCCAGCAGTCGGGACAGGGGGTATGGCTACACCTTC
TRBD1 | TRBJ2-5 | NA | TRBV2 | CASKDRGETQYF | TGTGCCAGCAAAGACAGGGGGGAGACCCAGTACTTC
NA | TRBJ1-1 | few | TRBV21-1 | CASRGVGQGGSTEAFF | TGTGCCAGCAGAGGGGTGGGACAGGGGGGCAGCACTGAAGCTTTCTTT
TRBD1 | TRBJ2-7 | NA | TRBV7-9 | CASSPRTGGSYEQYF | TGTGCCAGCAGTCCTCGGACAGGGGGCTCCTACGAGCAGTACTTC
TRBD1 | TRBJ1-6 | NA | TRBV7-9 | CASSIDRVTNSPLHF | TGTGCCAGCAGCATAGACAGGGTTACGAATTCACCCCTCCACTTT
NA | TRBJ2-1 | NA | TRBV28 | CASSSRTANSYNEQFF | TGTGCCAGCAGTTCCCGGACAGCCAACTCCTACAATGAGCAGTTCTTC
NA | TRBJ2-3 | NA | TRBV19 | CASSIGRGLTDTQYF | TGTGCCAGTAGTATCGGCAGGGGATTAACAGATACGCAGTATTTT
NA | TRBJ1-1 | NA | TRBV18 | CASSPLGRDTEAFF | TGTGCCAGCTCACCATTGGGGAGGGACACTGAAGCTTTCTTT
TRBD1 | TRBJ2-7 | NA | TRBV27 | CASSSLGGQAVRTYEQYF | TGTGCCAGCAGTTCCCTGGGCGGACAGGCCGTACGAACCTACGAGCAGTACTTC
NA | TRBJ1-6 | NA | TRBV28 | CASSFLRYLQKYNSPLHF | TGTGCCAGCAGTTTTCTCCGCTACCTACAGAAATATAATTCACCCCTCCACTTT
NA | TRBJ1-3 | NA | TRBV6-2/TRBV6-3 | CASSWGVSGNTIYF | TGTGCCAGCAGTTGGGGGGTGTCTGGAAACACCATATATTTT
TRBD2 | TRBJ2-1 | NA | TRBV9 | CASSVVAGGWNEQFF | TGTGCCAGCAGCGTAGTGGCGGGGGGATGGAATGAGCAGTTCTTC
NA | TRBJ1-2 | NA | TRBV12-3/TRBV12-4 | CASSPNRENGYTF | TGTGCCAGCAGTCCGAACAGGGAAAATGGCTACACCTTC
TRBD1 | TRBJ1-2 | NA | TRBV5-5 | CASSSGQGNYGYTF | TGTGCCAGCAGTTCTGGACAGGGGAACTATGGCTACACCTTC
TRBD1 | TRBJ1-2 | NA | TRBV29-1 | CSVGDRHQEGYTF | TGCAGCGTCGGGGACAGGCACCAGGAGGGCTACACCTTC
TRBD1 | TRBJ1-3 | once | TRBV3-1/TRBV3-2 | CASSRDRGGSGNTIYF | TGTGCCAGCAGCCGGGACAGGGGTGGTTCTGGAAACACCATATATTTT
TRBD1 | TRBJ1-5 | NA | TRBV30 | CAWSQGQANQPQHF | TGTGCCTGGAGTCAGGGACAGGCCAATCAGCCCCAGCATTTT
TRBD1 | TRBJ2-7 | NA | TRBV24-1 | CATSSGQGAPEVSYEQYF | TGTGCCACCAGTTCGGGACAGGGGGCGCCGGAGGTCTCCTACGAGCAGTACTTC
NA | TRBJ1-6 | NA | TRBV10-2 | CASSELGQGPTPLHF | TGCGCCAGCAGTGAGTTAGGACAAGGTCCGACACCCCTCCACTTT
NA | TRBJ1-3 | once | TRBV2 | CARGTSTSSGNTIYF | TGTGCCAGAGGGACATCAACTTCGTCTGGAAACACCATATATTTT
NA | TRBJ1-5 | NA | TRBV6-1 | CASSELVHKHF | TGTGCCAGCAGTGAATTAGTCCATAAGCATTTT
TRBD1 | TRBJ2-4 | NA | TRBV5-1 | CASRRGTGDSIQYF | TGCGCCAGCAGACGGGGGACAGGGGACAGCATTCAGTACTTC
NA | TRBJ2-5 | NA | TRBV5-1 | CASSLGTPGETQYF | TGCGCCAGCAGCTTGGGCACCCCGGGGGAGACCCAGTACTTC
NA | TRBJ2-3 | NA | TRBV27 | CASSSYTDTQYF | TGTGCCAGCAGCTCTTACACAGATACGCAGTATTTT
TRBD1 | TRBJ1-6 | NA | TRBV6-1 | CASSSQGLLPLHF | TGTGCCAGCAGTTCACAGGGGTTACTACCCCTCCACTTT
NA | TRBJ1-5 | NA | TRBV7-8 | CASSLARTNSNQPQHF | TGTGCCAGCAGCTTAGCCCGAACTAATAGCAATCAGCCCCAGCATTTT
TRBD2 | TRBJ2-3 | NA | TRBV7-9 | CASSLAGGPSTDTQYF | TGTGCCAGCAGCCTAGCGGGGGGGCCGAGCACAGATACGCAGTATTTT
NA | TRBJ2-3 | NA | TRBV2 | CASSGLTSTDTQYF | TGTGCCAGCAGCGGACTAACCAGCACAGATACGCAGTATTTT
TRBD2 | TRBJ2-5 | NA | TRBV7-3 | CASSLEGASGAETQYF | TGTGCCAGCAGCCTCGAGGGAGCTAGCGGGGCCGAGACCCAGTACTTC
NA | TRBJ1-6 | NA | TRBV2 | CASSETQGRYNSPLHF | TGTGCCAGCAGTGAAACACAGGGAAGGTATAATTCACCCCTCCACTTT
TRBD1 | TRBJ2-3 | NA | TRBV9 | CASSFRQGVGTDTQYF | TGTGCCAGCAGCTTTCGACAGGGAGTGGGCACAGATACGCAGTATTTT
TRBD2 | TRBJ2-5 | NA | TRBV9 | CASSGPGLAGVETQYF | TGTGCCAGCAGCGGACCGGGACTAGCGGGGGTGGAGACCCAGTACTTC
NA | TRBJ1-6 | once | TRBV5-1 | CASRLVNQGSPLHF | TGCGCCAGCAGGCTCGTTAATCAGGGGTCACCCCTCCACTTT
TRBD1 | TRBJ1-1 | NA | TRBV27 | CASSWIDRVGTEAFF | TGTGCCAGCAGTTGGATTGACAGGGTTGGCACTGAAGCTTTCTTT
TRBD2 | TRBJ2-4 | many | TRBV5-1 | CASSPYSLAGGAKNIQYF | TGCGCCAGCAGCCCCTACAGTCTAGCGGGGGGAGCCAAAAACATTCAGTACTTC
NA | TRBJ2-1 | NA | TRBV6-6 | CASSYWTRSNEQFF | TGTGCCAGCAGTTACTGGACACGTAGCAATGAGCAGTTCTTC
TRBD1 | TRBJ1-2 | few | TRBV5-1 | CASSPLGQGSGYTF | TGCGCCAGCAGCCCCCTCGGACAGGGGAGCGGCTACACCTTC
TRBD1 | TRBJ1-4 | NA | TRBV19 | CASSVSGGSNEKLFF | TGTGCCAGTAGCGTGTCAGGGGGATCTAATGAAAAACTGTTTTTT
NA | TRBJ2-7 | NA | TRBV3-1/TRBV3-2 | CASSPARSSYEQYF | TGTGCCAGCAGCCCCGCGCGTAGCTCCTACGAGCAGTACTTC
TRBD1 | TRBJ1-4 | NA | TRBV23-1 | CASSQSRQSTGGAPTNEKLFF | TGCGCCAGCAGTCAATCCCGACAATCGACAGGGGGCGCGCCAACTAATGAAAAACTGTTTTTT
NA | TRBJ2-1 | NA | TRBV2 | CASRPFTGLSYNEQFF | TGTGCCAGCAGACCCTTCACGGGACTCTCCTACAATGAGCAGTTCTTC
TRBD1 | TRBJ1-5 | NA | TRBV2 | CASNKGQGVYSNQPQHF | TGTGCCAGCAACAAAGGACAGGGCGTTTATAGCAATCAGCCCCAGCATTTT
NA | TRBJ2-3 | NA | TRBV4-2 | CASSPSTGGTDTQYF | TGTGCCAGCAGCCCATCCACCGGAGGTACAGATACGCAGTATTTT
NA | TRBJ1-1 | NA | TRBV5-6 | CASSLGVQAGGAFF | TGTGCCAGCAGCTTGGGGGTCCAGGCCGGGGGAGCTTTCTTT
NA | TRBJ1-5 | once | TRBV18 | CASSPSGLTVANQPQHF | TGTGCCAGCTCACCATCAGGTCTCACGGTGGCCAATCAGCCCCAGCATTTT
TRBD2 | TRBJ2-7 | NA | TRBV9 | CASSPSGGPYEQYF | TGTGCCAGCAGCCCAAGCGGGGGGCCTTACGAGCAGTACTTC
TRBD2 | TRBJ2-1 | NA | TRBV20-1 | CSASLAGGASYSYNEQFF | TGCAGTGCTAGTCTAGCGGGGGGTGCATCTTACTCCTACAATGAGCAGTTCTTC